This TCR beta chain was recorded in a study of T cells in Graves' hyperthyroidism and ophthalmopathy. Study-level results: Through a model of 13 V-J features, ophthalmopathy was separated from stable hyperthyroidism. The model forecast ophthalmopathy, anticipating it by a median about six months before onset. Blood shared most expanded thyroid clonotypes above 0.001.

Absent ophthalmopathy progression within 18 months defined stable Graves' hyperthyroidism. Points on this clonotype: Its antigen is unknown.

Amplification yielded TCR beta CDR3 regions, with RNA transcripts as the source. An initial round of RT-PCR targeting the TCR CDR3 relied on the HTBI primer set. MiXCR was run by TCRdb on the multiplex PCR reads, yielding one entry per CDR3 protein. The table shows approximately 500,000 distinct CDR3 sequences, with about half occurring only once. The sequence was collected from a woman in her late teens or twenties with Graves' hyperthyroidism. What was sequenced was peripheral blood or thyroid tissue (not recorded which).

The DNA of the CDR3 is TGTGCCAGCAGGACCGGGGTAGTACGGAACGAGCAGTACTTC. Residues: CASRTGVVRNEQYF. V gene TRBV6-5 combines with J gene TRBJ2-7, with a weak D call TRBD2 (5 bases). The CDR3 is made up of 14 amino acids. In germline, CDR1 is MNHEY, CDR2 SVGAGI. Trimming shortened V by 6 bases and J by 5 bases, and 17 bases separated the two germline ends.